Presented here are 28 T cell receptor beta chains from one specimen sequenced in a study of cytomegalovirus exposure and HLA in healthy donors. Primers: 60 Vbeta forward and 13 Jbeta reverse. Profiling relied on immunoSEQ multiplex PCR, and the TCRdb table lists in-frame clones only, not all of them. The sample features roughly 140,000 clones, with less than 3.5% in its top ten. Sequencing was performed on PBMCs. The receptors were sampled from a man aged 35 to 55 in good health and CMV-seronegative.

The CDR3 nucleotides read TGCGCCAGCAGCCTAGGACACAGCACAGATACGCAGTATTTT. Protein: CASSLGHSTDTQYF. The V gene is TRBV5-1, the J gene TRBJ2-3, with D tentatively TRBD1 (5 bases). The V end was cut by 4 bases, the J end by 0 bases, with 9 bases between. The CDR3 runs to 14 residues. Germline-derived CDR1 and CDR2 are SGHRS and YFSETQ.

The CDR3 sequence: CASSSPGSYQETQYF. The DNA of the CDR3 is TGCGCCAGCAGTTCTCCCGGGTCCTACCAAGAGACCCAGTACTTC. The V gene is TRBV5-1, the J gene TRBJ2-5; D unclear. CDR3 length: 15 amino acids. Germline CDR1 SGHRS, CDR2 YFSETQ. V dropped 5 bases and J dropped 0 bases, with 14 bases sitting between them.

The chain carries TRBV19 and TRBJ2-3; D is perhaps TRBD2 (6 bases). Deletions cut 4 bases from V and 4 bases from J, with 18 bases between. The CDR3 extends over 16 amino acids. The germline CDR1 and CDR2 sequences are LNHDA and SQIVND (reference sequence). CDR3 residues: CASSTAAGGTADTQYF. In nucleotides, the CDR3 is TGTGCCAGTAGTACTGCAGCCGGGGGAACTGCAGATACGCAGTATTTT. Together with reference TRBV19 and TRBJ2-3, the CDR3 gives the full variable domain: DGGITQSPKYLFRKEGQNVTLSCEQNLNHDAMYWYRQDPGQGLRLIYYSQIVNDFQKGDIAEGYSVSREKKESFPLTVTSAQKNPTAFYLCASSTAAGGTADTQYFGPGTRLTVL.

This chain connects TRBV11-2 to TRBJ1-1; TRBD1 matches 7 bases. Germline values: CDR1 SGHAT, CDR2 FQNNGV. V shed 4 bases and J 1 base; nucleotides not matched to a gene: 6. The CDR3 totals 15 residues. The CDR3 loop reads CASSSSDRANTEAFF. CDR3 in DNA: TGTGCCAGCAGCTCCTCCGACAGGGCGAACACTGAAGCTTTCTTT.

This rearrangement joins TRBV5-1 to TRBJ2-1, with 14 positions matching TRBD2. The germline gives CDR1 SGHRS, CDR2 YFSETQ. This CDR3 region has 16 residues. V shed 6 bases, J shed 9 bases, and the junction held 11 bases outside the gene matches. The CDR3 nucleotides are TGCGCCAGCAACCTCGGACTAGCGGGGGGAAGCGCTGAGCAGTTCTTC. Translating it yields CASNLGLAGGSAEQFF.

The J gene is TRBJ2-1, the V gene TRBV6-6; D not resolved. CDR3 size: 13 residues. Germline loops: CDR1 MNHNY, CDR2 SVGAGI (reference sequence). The germline V and J ends were trimmed by 1 base and 3 bases, with 4 bases remaining between them. This CDR3 is CASSYLLYNEQFF. CDR3 DNA: TGTGCCAGCAGTTACTTACTCTACAATGAGCAGTTCTTC.

The rearrangement uses TRBV14 and TRBJ1-1, with 8 bases identical to TRBD1. Germline trimming cut 2 bases from V and 0 bases from J; bases unmatched to any gene: 5. CDR1 is SGHDN and CDR2 is FVKESK in the germline V gene. This CDR3 is built from 16 residues. CDR3 in DNA: TGTGCCAGCAGCCAAAATCCGGGACAGGTGAACACTGAAGCTTTCTTT. Its translation: CASSQNPGQVNTEAFF. Full variable domain (rest looked up from reference TRBV14 and TRBJ1-1): EAGVTQFPSHSVIEKGQTVTLRCDPISGHDNLYWYRRVMGKEIKFLLHFVKESKQDESGMPNNRFLAERTGGTYSTLKVQPAELEDSGVYFCASSQNPGQVNTEAFFGQGTRLTVV.

This chain links TRBV5-5 with TRBJ1-2; D not certain. This CDR3 is built from 15 residues. Per germline, CDR1 SGHKS and CDR2 YYEKEE (reference sequence). Between the trimmed V and J ends, which lost 0 bases and 5 bases, there was a span of 14 bases. The CDR3 reads CASSLEVGQVYGYTF. CDR3 nucleotides: TGTGCCAGCAGCTTGGAGGTGGGTCAGGTTTATGGCTACACCTTC.

The chain has TRBV6-5 and TRBJ1-1; D uncertain. V was shortened by 6 bases and J by 5 bases, with 13 bases between the two germline ends. Germline V CDR1 and CDR2: MNHEY, SVGAGI. The CDR3 covers 13 residues. The CDR3 bases are TGTGCCAGCAGGTCAGTTGGAGAGACTGAAGCTTTCTTT. It codes for CASRSVGETEAFF.

The J gene is TRBJ1-5, the V gene TRBV4-1, with D tentatively TRBD1 (5 bases). This CDR3 comprises 14 residues. CDR1 is MGHRA and CDR2 is YSYEKL in the germline V gene. V was pared by 3 bases and J by 2 bases, with 8 bases between. In nucleotides, the CDR3 is TGCGCCAGCAGCCAGGGGCAAGGCAATCAGCCCCAGCATTTT. Encoded protein: CASSQGQGNQPQHF.

V and J are TRBV11-1 and TRBJ2-5; no definite D call. The CDR3 is made up of 11 amino acids. V shed 3 bases and J shed 3 bases, with 2 bases lying between them. CDR1 SGHAT and CDR2 FQDESV come from the germline V gene (reference sequence). CDR3 amino acids: CASSFEETQYF. In DNA, the CDR3 is TGTGCCAGCAGCTTCGAAGAGACCCAGTACTTC. Combining the CDR3 with reference TRBV11-1 and TRBJ2-5 gives the whole variable domain EAEVAQSPRYKITEKSQAVAFWCDPISGHATLYWYRQILGQGPELLVQFQDESVVDDSQLPKDRFSAERLKGVDSTLKIQPAELGDSAMYLCASSFEETQYFGPGTRLLVL.

Remarks on this clone: Additional DNA sequences in this sample encode the identical CDR3. The rearrangement joins TRBV2 to TRBJ2-3; D is undetermined. CDR1 SNHLY and CDR2 FYNNEI come from the germline V gene. This CDR3 has 13 amino acids. The V gene lost 9 bases and the J gene lost 1 base, with 11 bases spanning the gap. The CDR3 bases are TGTGCCAGTGGAACACTACGCACAGATACGCAGTATTTT. Its translation: CASGTLRTDTQYF.

The V gene is TRBV7-2, the J gene TRBJ1-2, with 7 nucleotides matching TRBD1. The CDR3 sequence is 13 residues long. The J segment lost 5 bases and the V segment lost 7 bases, leaving 7 bases of the junction unmatched. The germline CDR1 and CDR2 sequences are SGHTA and FQGNSA. CDR3 DNA: TGTGCCAGCAACCCTCAACAGGGGTATGGCTACACCTTC. Protein sequence: CASNPQQGYGYTF.

J is TRBJ2-2 and V is TRBV15; the match to TRBD1 covers 8 bases. J gave up 5 bases and V 8 bases, and 7 bases lay outside the gene matches. Germline CDR1 LNHNV, CDR2 YYDKDF (reference sequence). The CDR3 covers 14 residues. The CDR3 region has the DNA TGTGCCACCGAGGACAGGGTGGGGACCGGGGAGCTGTTTTTT. Protein sequence: CATEDRVGTGELFF.

This chain connects TRBV18 to TRBJ2-7; D is perhaps TRBD1 (7 bases). Trimming removed 6 bases at V and 0 bases at J, with 9 bases between. The germline V gene has CDR1 KGHSH and CDR2 LQKENI. The CDR3 has 13 residues. In DNA form, the CDR3 reads TGTGCCAGCTCGCGGGACAGCTCCTACGAGCAGTACTTC. Its translation: CASSRDSSYEQYF.

The rearrangement links TRBV5-6 to TRBJ2-7; D may be TRBD1 (5 bases). Trimming removed 1 base from V and 3 bases from J, with 8 bases in between. CDR3 length equals 13 residues. Germline-derived CDR1 and CDR2 are SGHDT and YYEEEE. The CDR3 sequence: CASSLWGSYEQYF. DNA of the CDR3: TGTGCCAGCAGCTTGTGGGGCAGCTACGAGCAGTACTTC.

The V and J genes are TRBV19 and TRBJ2-1, with D possibly being TRBD1 (6 bases). CDR1 LNHDA and CDR2 SQIVND come from the germline V gene (reference sequence). The germline V and J ends were trimmed by 6 bases and 5 bases, with 20 bases remaining between them. The CDR3 covers 16 residues. The CDR3 is CASRPTTGRGDNEQFF. The CDR3 DNA sequence: TGTGCCAGTAGACCCACTACAGGGCGAGGGGACAATGAGCAGTTCTTC. The full variable domain, completed using reference TRBV19 and TRBJ2-1, is DGGITQSPKYLFRKEGQNVTLSCEQNLNHDAMYWYRQDPGQGLRLIYYSQIVNDFQKGDIAEGYSVSREKKESFPLTVTSAQKNPTAFYLCASRPTTGRGDNEQFFGPGTRLTVL.

J is TRBJ2-3 and V is TRBV2; 9 nucleotides agree with TRBD1. V lost 6 bases to trimming and J lost 0 bases; unmatched junction nucleotides: 7. There are 16 residues in the CDR3. Germline loops: CDR1 SNHLY, CDR2 FYNNEI. DNA of the CDR3: TGTGCCAGCAGCGAAAGGACAGGGGCTAGCACAGATACGCAGTATTTT. Its translation: CASSERTGASTDTQYF.

CDR3 region: CASSLQGSGANVLTF. CDR3 coding DNA: TGCGCCAGCAGCCTACAGGGCTCTGGGGCCAACGTCCTGACTTTC. The genes are TRBV5-1 and TRBJ2-6; D is perhaps TRBD1 (6 bases). Trimming removed 4 bases from V and 0 bases from J, with 8 bases in between. The CDR3 is 15 residues long. Germline lookup yields CDR1 SGHRS and CDR2 YFSETQ.

This chain joins TRBV2 and TRBJ2-6, with D tentatively TRBD1 (6 bases). Trimming removed 10 bases from V and 0 bases from J, with 13 bases in between. This CDR3 region has 15 residues. CDR1 SNHLY and CDR2 FYNNEI come from the germline V gene. CDR3 in amino acids: CANRDTGSGANVLTF. Here the CDR3 DNA reads TGTGCCAATCGGGACACTGGCTCTGGGGCCAACGTCCTGACTTTC.

This sequence joins TRBV5-6 and TRBJ2-7; TRBD2 might be the D (6 bases). Germline assignment: CDR1 SGHDT and CDR2 YYEEEE. The V gene lost 4 bases and the J gene lost 1 base, with 15 bases spanning the gap. CDR3 length: 15 residues. The CDR3 DNA reads TGTGCCAGCAGCGGGGGGAGGTTTGGATCCTACGAGCAGTACTTC. This gives the protein CASSGGRFGSYEQYF.

The genes are TRBV5-4 and TRBJ2-7; 10 bases map to TRBD1. Germline CDR1 reads SGHNT; CDR2 reads YYREEE (reference sequence). The J segment lost 3 bases and the V segment lost 0 bases, leaving 3 bases of the junction unmatched. This CDR3 region has 15 residues. The CDR3 DNA sequence: TGTGCCAGCAGCTTGGCCGGGACAGGGGACTACGAGCAGTACTTC. Translated, it gives CASSLAGTGDYEQYF.

A remark on this clone: This CDR3 is also generated by other DNA sequences in the sample. The chain links TRBV7-3 to TRBJ1-2; D not certain. V gave up 5 bases and J gave up 4 bases, with 11 bases separating them. CDR1 and CDR2 (germline): SGHTA, FQGTGA. The CDR3 consists of 13 residues. The CDR3 loop reads CASSPGGGYGYTF. CDR3 bases: TGTGCCAGCAGCCCAGGAGGCGGCTATGGCTACACCTTC.

The chain uses TRBV4-2 and TRBJ2-5, with 8 positions matching TRBD2. The CDR3 consists of 17 residues. V shed 0 bases and J 5 bases; nucleotides not matched to a gene: 11. CDR1 LGHNA and CDR2 YNFKEQ come from the germline V gene. The CDR3: CASSQEPSGGPRETQYF. The DNA of the CDR3 is TGTGCCAGCAGCCAAGAACCGAGCGGGGGACCCAGGGAGACCCAGTACTTC.

This chain uses TRBV7-6 with TRBJ2-6; 9 bases are a match to TRBD1. Germline CDR1 reads SGHVS; CDR2 reads FNYEAQ. V lost 0 bases, J lost 12 bases, and 6 bases stayed unmatched. The CDR3 spans 15 residues. The CDR3 bases are TGTGCCAGCAGCTTAGCGGGGGACAGGGCCTCCGTCCTGACTTTC. Amino acids: CASSLAGDRASVLTF.

This rearrangement joins TRBV2 to TRBJ2-2; a weak D match, TRBD1 (5 bases). Trimming left V 6 bases short and J 3 bases short, with 11 bases between. This CDR3 comprises 14 residues. Germline assignment: CDR1 SNHLY and CDR2 FYNNEI. The CDR3 reads CASRSAGYTGELFF. CDR3 sequence (DNA): TGTGCCAGCAGATCCGCAGGGTACACCGGGGAGCTGTTTTTT.

The rearrangement uses TRBV7-9 and TRBJ1-3; 9 nucleotides agree with TRBD1. The J segment lost 4 bases and the V segment lost 4 bases, leaving 5 bases of the junction unmatched. The CDR3 runs to 15 residues. CDR1 SEHNR and CDR2 FQNEAQ come from the germline V gene (reference sequence). CDR3 protein: CASSSFTGGGNTIYF. The DNA for the CDR3 is TGTGCCAGCAGCTCTTTTACAGGGGGCGGAAACACCATATATTTT.

The CDR3 reads CASSPPRTGNTEAFF. CDR3 DNA: TGTGCCAGCTCACCACCCCGGACAGGGAACACTGAAGCTTTCTTT. This chain uses TRBV18 with TRBJ1-1; 7 bases match TRBD1. This CDR3 is 15 amino acids long. V trimming: 0 bases; J trimming: 1 base; junction bases outside the gene matches: 2. CDR1 is KGHSH, CDR2 LQKENI, per germline.